The present T cell receptor (beta chain) was sequenced within a study of cytomegalovirus exposure and HLA in healthy donors. For the study at large: About four fifths of more than 300 genotyped donors fell in the Caucasian-associated ancestry cluster. Study results and caveats: A later analysis linked a missense variant in DCLRE1C to the trimming of TCR beta V and J genes.

In regard to this clone: Its specificity is not known.

The PCR made use of 60 Vbeta and 13 Jbeta primers. Sequenced by immunoSEQ multiplex PCR; TCRdb stores in-frame clones only, minus some. The repertoire holds roughly 180,000 clones, with roughly 80% as singletons. J gave up 3 bases and V 3 bases, and 5 bases lay outside the gene matches. Germline-derived CDR1 and CDR2 are GTSNPN and SVGIG (reference sequence). The CDR3 is made up of 13 amino acids. Healthy bone marrow donors formed the donor group. The sample taken for sequencing was PBMCs. This sequence joins TRBV30 and TRBJ2-7; 7 bases are a match to TRBD2. This clonotype was obtained from a female donor in good health and CMV-seronegative. As DNA, the CDR3 is TGTGCCTGGAGCCCGGGGGGTCTCTACGAGCAGTACTTC. Encoded protein: CAWSPGGLYEQYF.